The present T cell receptor (beta chain) was sequenced within a study of blood T cell repertoires in COVID-19 (dated by TCRdb to about 2020). A note on the overall study: Collaborator samples came from the United States, Italy and Spain and covered acute and convalescent phases of COVID-19. The repertoires were made available in a free public database intended to serve as a resource for research on the immune response to SARS-CoV-2. Samples were obtained from the ongoing ImmuneRACE study (first 160 participants) and from over 1,000 subjects provided by 6 global collaborators. The sample metadata nearly always contained a de-identified subject ID, COVID-19 status, age in years and sex. The prospective study material was composed of cDNA or gDNA derived from T cells, B-cell-depleted T cells, or PBMCs. Where available, HLA class I and class II types were taken from metadata supplied by the sample provider and were not determined by assay-based typing. Deeply sampled blood TCRbeta repertoires from subjects exposed to, actively infected with, or recovered from COVID-19 were included in the dataset.

Study-level results and caveats: Clinical and demographic metadata were provided uncurated, with the amount varying by source and participant.

TCRbeta CDR3 regions were amplified from genomic DNA by means of the immunoSEQ Assay, a bias-controlled multiplex PCR. Concerning the study's data processing: The number of nucleated cells in each sample was estimated from the amplification of reference gene primers within the assay. Sequence reads were collapsed and filtered to measure the absolute abundance of every unique TCRbeta CDR3 rearrangement. For each sample, productive Simpson clonality was calculated by taking the square root of Simpson's diversity index across productive rearrangements. TCRdb carries this immuneACCESS record with in-frame sequences only. Its versions omit some clonotypes, under half of them owing to an unresolved V gene in the studies checked, with the rest unexplained. Clone size and V and J calls were adopted from that table, with D and trimming inferred from the DNA. A total of 250,000 to 300,000 clones appear in this sample, about nine tenths of them only once. The ten largest clones take up 1.1% of the sample.

V ends up 0 bases short and J 2 bases short, with an unmatched junction base count of 3. The germline V gene encodes CDR1 LGHDT and CDR2 YNNKEL (reference sequence). The CDR3, cysteine through phenylalanine, is 16 amino acids long. Here the CDR3 DNA is all that survives: 48 bases in frame from base 1. Enrolling through a virtual design, the prospective study's participants ranged in age from roughly 18 to 89 years and lived across more than 20 United States geographic areas. To assign participants to cohorts, the prospective study relied on clinical history that participants themselves reported in a screening survey and a study questionnaire. For ImmuneRACE Cohort 3, a participant was defined as recovered based on two consecutive negative NP/OP PCR tests, clearance by a healthcare professional, or resolution of symptoms. Mobile phlebotomists in the prospective study collected whole blood, serum and a nasopharyngeal or oropharyngeal swab from every participant. Over a 2-month period, participants in the prospective study had the option of providing additional blood draws and questionnaires. Before DNA extraction, blood samples from the prospective study were shipped at room temperature or frozen.

This clone was counted only a few times. The antigen it binds to is not known. It has no much larger one-base neighbor in the sample; base qualities were not kept. Other DNA sequences of this sample code for an identical CDR3. The sequence is built from TRBV3-1 (or the pseudogene TRBV3-2) and TRBJ1-5, with 8 central nucleotides matching TRBD1. This receptor was obtained from a woman under 40 who had recovered from COVID-19. Sequenced: PBMCs or T cells enriched from blood (not recorded which). CDR3 reads: CASSQDRGQGNQPQHF. The nucleotide sequence reads TGTGCCAGCAGCCAAGACAGGGGGCAAGGCAATCAGCCCCAGCATTTT.